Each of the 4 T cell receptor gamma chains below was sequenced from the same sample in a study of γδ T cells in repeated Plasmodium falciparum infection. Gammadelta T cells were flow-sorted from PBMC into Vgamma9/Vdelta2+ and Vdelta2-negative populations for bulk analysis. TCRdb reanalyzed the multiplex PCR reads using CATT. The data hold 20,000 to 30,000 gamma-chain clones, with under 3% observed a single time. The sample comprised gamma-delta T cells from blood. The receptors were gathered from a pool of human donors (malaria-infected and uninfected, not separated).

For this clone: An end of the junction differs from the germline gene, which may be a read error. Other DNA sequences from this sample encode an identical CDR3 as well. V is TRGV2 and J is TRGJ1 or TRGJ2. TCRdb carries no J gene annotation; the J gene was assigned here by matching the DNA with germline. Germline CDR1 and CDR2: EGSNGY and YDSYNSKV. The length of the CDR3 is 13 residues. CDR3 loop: CATWDGPRRRKLF. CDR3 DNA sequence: TGTGCAACCTGGGACGGGCCTCGGAGACGGAAACTCTTT.

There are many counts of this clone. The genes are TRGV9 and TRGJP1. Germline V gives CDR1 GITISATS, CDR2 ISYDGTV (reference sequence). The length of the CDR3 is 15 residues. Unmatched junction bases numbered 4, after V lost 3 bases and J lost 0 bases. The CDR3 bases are TGTGCCTTGTGGGAGTCAAATACCACTGGTTGGTTCAAGATATTT. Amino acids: CALWESNTTGWFKIF.

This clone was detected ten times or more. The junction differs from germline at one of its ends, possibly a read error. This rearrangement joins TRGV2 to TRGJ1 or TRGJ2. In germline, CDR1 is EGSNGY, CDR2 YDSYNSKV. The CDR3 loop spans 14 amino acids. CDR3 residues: CATWDGPIYYRKLF. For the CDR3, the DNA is TGTGCCACCTGGGACGGGCCGATTTATTATAGGAAACTCTTT.

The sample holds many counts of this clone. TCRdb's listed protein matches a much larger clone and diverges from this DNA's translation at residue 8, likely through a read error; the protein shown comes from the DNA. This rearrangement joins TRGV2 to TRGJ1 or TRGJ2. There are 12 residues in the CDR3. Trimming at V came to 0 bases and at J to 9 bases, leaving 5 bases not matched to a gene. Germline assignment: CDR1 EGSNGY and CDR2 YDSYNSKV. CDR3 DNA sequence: TGTGCCACCTGGGACGGGCCTTGTAAGAAACTCTTT. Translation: CATWDGPCKKLF.